This T cell receptor beta chain was sequenced in a study of immune heterogeneity within non-small cell lung tumors. Turning to the study itself: Tumor histology was classified as squamous cell carcinoma in a few cases, non-squamous carcinoma in ten to eleven and not otherwise specified in 1. Broader study findings: Recurrence of identical dominant CDR3 beta clonotypes was observed across tumor sites within a patient, alongside site-unique high-frequency clones. Local T-cell repertoire clonality was correlated with local tumor mutational burden, and the correlation was positive. It was moderate in strength but statistically significant (R approximately 0.3).

This CDR3 region has 13 residues. Germline lookup yields CDR1 MNHNS and CDR2 SASEGT. V was clipped by 5 bases and J by 2 bases, with 10 bases between them. Multiplex PCR relied on 32 V and 13 J primers to amplify TCR beta CDR3. TCRdb reprocessed the multiplex PCR reads with MiXCR, giving one entry per CDR3 protein. The repertoire has 10,000 to 15,000 distinct CDR3 sequences, under 30% of them found once; the top ten carry roughly 13%. This clonotype has a count of ten or more. Its antigen is not identified. With around 550 ng used per sample, the template was genomic DNA from bulk tumor. Multiple widely separated biopsies were taken from each primary tumor at surgery. Curative surgery was undertaken by patients, who had untreated, newly diagnosed non-small cell lung cancer. The donors had newly diagnosed non-small cell lung cancer and underwent surgery intended to cure it.

Sequenced sample: lung tumor tissue. The rearrangement joins TRBV6-1 to TRBJ2-7; D gene uncertain. The sequence derives from a man aged 50-59 years with non-small cell lung cancer. CDR3 DNA: TGTGCCAGCAGTTCCGACACAACCTACGAGCAGTACTTC. It translates to CASSSDTTYEQYF.